A single sample gave rise to the 26 T cell receptor beta chains below, sequenced in a study of T-cell memory formation after mild COVID-19. One entry per CDR3 protein, called by TCRdb with MiXCR from the 5' RACE reads. This table holds about 400,000 distinct CDR3 sequences, about 17% found once. Sequences were obtained from PBMCs or a T cell subset sorted from them (not recorded which). The receptors come from a man younger than 35 who had mild COVID-19 (a few samples of this study predate the infection). Cell type and time point are not known.

V usage is TRBV20-1 and J usage is TRBJ1-2, with 8 bases identical to TRBD1. CDR3 length equals 13 residues. J gave up 3 bases and V 6 bases, and 6 bases lay outside the gene matches. CDR1 is DFQATT and CDR2 is SNEGSKA in the germline V gene (reference sequence). The CDR3: CSAETGEHYGYTF. DNA for the CDR3: TGCAGTGCCGAGACAGGGGAGCACTATGGCTACACCTTC.

The rearrangement joins TRBV5-1 to TRBJ2-2; 7 bases are a match to TRBD1. Trimming removed 4 bases from V and 7 bases from J; junction bases left unmatched: 7. The CDR3 runs to 14 residues. Per germline, CDR1 SGHRS and CDR2 YFSETQ. In nucleotides, the CDR3 is TGCGCCAGCAGCGGCCCGGACAGGTTCGGGGAGCTGTTTTTT. Translated, it gives CASSGPDRFGELFF.

This clonotype was observed a few times. V and J are TRBV7-2 and TRBJ1-4; unclear D gene. The germline gives CDR1 SGHTA, CDR2 FQGNSA. The CDR3 loop spans 12 amino acids. Trimming took off 9 bases at V and 8 bases at J, with 13 bases between the two ends. The CDR3 here is CASGKLGEKLFF. The CDR3 DNA sequence: TGTGCCAGTGGAAAGTTGGGGGAAAAACTGTTTTTT. Complete variable domain (other parts from reference TRBV7-2 and TRBJ1-4): GAGVSQSPSNKVTEKGKDVELRCDPISGHTALYWYRQSLGQGLEFLIYFQGNSAPDKSGLPSDRFSAERTGGSVSTLTIQRTQQEDSAVYLCASGKLGEKLFFGSGTQLSVL.

This clonotype came up a few times. This chain joins TRBV6-6 and TRBJ2-5; TRBD1 agrees at 7 bases. The V segment lost 8 bases and the J segment 5 bases; nucleotides outside the gene matches: 8. This CDR3 contains 13 residues. CDR1 is MNHNY and CDR2 is SVGAGI in the germline V gene (reference sequence). CDR3 DNA sequence: TGTGCCAGCTTAAAACAGGGGACCGAGACCCAGTACTTC. Amino acids: CASLKQGTETQYF.

This chain connects TRBV4-1 to TRBJ1-2; 7 bases map to TRBD1. Germline lookup yields CDR1 MGHRA and CDR2 YSYEKL. CDR3 length equals 15 residues. Unmatched junction bases numbered 9, after V lost 1 base and J lost 7 bases. Here the CDR3 DNA reads TGCGCCAGCAGCCAAGGAGACAGGGTGAGATCTGGCTACACCTTC. Translating gives CASSQGDRVRSGYTF.

This clonotype showed up just a few times. The chain joins TRBV7-2 to TRBJ2-2; the D is unclear. V dropped 6 bases and J dropped 6 bases, with 17 bases sitting between them. The CDR3 contains 15 residues. Per germline, CDR1 SGHTA and CDR2 FQGNSA. The CDR3 nucleotides are TGTGCCAGCAGAAGGGCTTTCCTCTCTCCCGGGGAGCTGTTTTTT. Residues: CASRRAFLSPGELFF.

J is TRBJ1-5 and V is TRBV7-6; a possible D gene is TRBD1 (6 bases). Germline V gives CDR1 SGHVS, CDR2 FNYEAQ. The length of the CDR3 is 18 residues. V was cut by 1 base and J by 4 bases, with 20 bases left in between. CDR3 region: CASSLDPGARTLNQPQHF. CDR3 nucleotides: TGTGCCAGCAGCTTAGACCCAGGGGCCCGAACCTTAAATCAGCCCCAGCATTTT.

This clonotype was recorded a few times. V usage is TRBV5-1 and J usage is TRBJ2-7, with TRBD1 matching over 7 bases. The V and J ends lost 0 bases and 5 bases, in that order; junction bases with no gene match: 8. Germline CDR1 and CDR2: SGHRS and YFSETQ. The CDR3 spans 15 residues. The CDR3 DNA sequence: TGCGCCAGCAGCTTGGACCCAGGGGGTGAGAACGAGCAGTACGTC. Translated, it gives CASSLDPGGENEQYV.

This clonotype was observed a handful of times. CDR3 region: CASSRTDTGELFF. CDR3 in DNA: TGCGCCAGCAGCCGGACAGATACCGGGGAGCTGTTTTTT. The rearrangement links TRBV5-1 to TRBJ2-2, with D perhaps TRBD1 (6 bases). V was cut by 4 bases and J by 5 bases, with 9 bases left in between. The CDR3 totals 13 residues. The germline CDR1 and CDR2 sequences are SGHRS and YFSETQ.

The chain has TRBV20-1 and TRBJ2-5, with a possible D match to TRBD2 (5 bases). Trimming left V 6 bases short and J 7 bases short, with 15 bases between. The CDR3 contains 12 residues. Germline lookup yields CDR1 DFQATT and CDR2 SNEGSKA (reference sequence). The CDR3 region has the DNA TGCAGTGCCCCTCTGACTGCGGGGACCCAGTACTTC. The encoded protein is CSAPLTAGTQYF.

The chain employs TRBV7-6 and TRBJ2-7, with D maybe TRBD2 (5 bases). The germline V gene encodes CDR1 SGHVS and CDR2 FNYEAQ. The CDR3 length is 14 residues. Trimming cost V 2 bases and J 7 bases, with 15 bases left between them. CDR3 region: CASSLSEGSGEQYV. CDR3 nucleotide sequence: TGTGCCAGCAGCTTATCGGAAGGGAGTGGGGAGCAGTACGTC.

The chain links TRBV5-1 to TRBJ1-1; D is unclear. The CDR3 is 15 amino acids. CDR1 is SGHRS, CDR2 YFSETQ, per germline. Trimming took off 0 bases at V and 0 bases at J, with 9 bases between the two ends. The CDR3 region has the DNA TGCGCCAGCAGCTTGGAAGGACCCATGAACACTGAAGCTTTCTTT. Protein product: CASSLEGPMNTEAFF.

The chain combines TRBV7-8 with TRBJ2-7; the D gene could be TRBD1 or TRBD2 (6 bases each). V gave up 1 base and J gave up 3 bases, with 16 bases separating them. Per the germline V gene, CDR1 is SGHVS and CDR2 is FQNEAQ. The CDR3 consists of 16 residues. CDR3 DNA: TGTGCCAGCAGCTTAGATTCGGGGGCAAAGAACTACGAGCAGTACTTC. As protein: CASSLDSGAKNYEQYF.

This clonotype was observed a few times. V and J are TRBV24-1 and TRBJ2-1; D is possibly TRBD1 (5 bases). This CDR3 is built from 14 residues. Deletions cut 3 bases from V and 7 bases from J, with 12 bases between. Germline V gene data show CDR1 as KGHDR and CDR2 as SFDVKD. In DNA, the CDR3 is TGTGCCACCAGTGATACCAGGGTTGGGAATGAGCAGTTCTTC. It yields the protein CATSDTRVGNEQFF.

V is TRBV11-2 and J is TRBJ2-5; perhaps D is TRBD1 or TRBD2 (5 bases each). CDR3 length: 13 residues. Germline values: CDR1 SGHAT, CDR2 FQNNGV. V lost 5 bases to trimming and J lost 5 bases, with 12 bases between them. CDR3 nucleotides: TGTGCCAGCAGCCAAGCGGCAGGGGAGACCCAGTACTTC. As protein: CASSQAAGETQYF.

This chain joins TRBV20-1 and TRBJ2-7, with TRBD1 matching over 8 bases. The CDR3 loop spans 13 amino acids. J was trimmed by 4 bases and V by 6 bases; bases with no gene match: 8. Germline V gene data show CDR1 as DFQATT and CDR2 as SNEGSKA (reference sequence). The CDR3, as DNA: TGCAGTGCCCGACAGGGGCGTTCTTACGAGCAGTACTTC. This codes for CSARQGRSYEQYF.

The chain is built from TRBV6-5 and TRBJ1-1; D is possibly TRBD1 (6 bases). In germline, CDR1 is MNHEY, CDR2 SVGAGI. This CDR3 spans 15 amino acids. The ends were cut back, 3 bases at V and 2 bases at J, with 13 bases in the middle. The DNA of the CDR3 is TGTGCCAGCAGTTATAAGACCAGGGGCAACACTGAAGCTTTCTTT. Translation: CASSYKTRGNTEAFF.

This clonotype showed up just a few times. V usage is TRBV12-3 or TRBV12-4 and J usage is TRBJ1-1, with D possibly TRBD1 on 5 matching bases. CDR3 length: 12 residues. The V end was cut by 10 bases, the J end by 5 bases, with 14 bases between. CDR3 nucleotides: TGTGCCACGTCCGGGGGAAGGACTGAAGCTTTCTTT. This encodes CATSGGRTEAFF.

The chain joins TRBV20-1 to TRBJ1-1; weak D call: TRBD1 (5 bases). Germline V gene sequence: CDR1 DFQATT, CDR2 SNEGSKA (reference sequence). The CDR3 totals 15 residues. V lost 1 base, J lost 4 bases, and 16 bases lay in between. CDR3 loop: CSARVAGRVGTEAFF. In DNA, the CDR3 is TGCAGTGCTAGAGTGGCCGGCAGGGTGGGCACTGAAGCTTTCTTT.

The rearrangement joins TRBV12-3 or TRBV12-4 to TRBJ1-5, with D uncertain. This CDR3 has 12 residues. The ends were cut back, 6 bases at V and 6 bases at J, with 9 bases in the middle. The CDR3 nucleotides are TGTGCCAGCAGCCTGAGGGTTCAGCCCCAGCATTTT. As protein: CASSLRVQPQHF.

V gene TRBV29-1 combines with J gene TRBJ1-1; no clear D. The germline gives CDR1 SQVTM, CDR2 ANQGSEA. The CDR3 totals 12 residues. Trimming took 5 bases from V and 8 from J, leaving 15 bases between them. In DNA, the CDR3 is TGCAGCGTTTTGACACCCCATGGGGAAGCTTTCTTT. Encoded protein: CSVLTPHGEAFF.

The chain employs TRBV7-9 and TRBJ2-7; 7 bases are shared with TRBD2. From germline, CDR1 is SEHNR and CDR2 FQNEAQ (reference sequence). V shed 5 bases and J 5 bases; nucleotides not matched to a gene: 9. CDR3 length: 14 residues. In DNA, the CDR3 is TGTGCCAGCAGCACCGGGGGGAGGGGTAACGAGCAGTACTTC. The encoded protein is CASSTGGRGNEQYF. The entire variable domain, with the rest obtained from reference TRBV7-9 and TRBJ2-7, is as follows: DTGVSQNPRHKITKRGQNVTFRCDPISEHNRLYWYRQTLGQGPEFLTYFQNEAQLEKSRLLSDRFSAERPKGSFSTLEIQRTEQGDSAMYLCASSTGGRGNEQYFGPGTRLTVT.

The genes are TRBV4-1 and TRBJ2-3, with D unresolved. The CDR3 totals 15 residues. Trimming took 1 base from V and 0 from J, leaving 8 bases between them. Per the germline V gene, CDR1 is MGHRA and CDR2 is YSYEKL. The CDR3 reads CASSQVSDSTDTQYF. DNA of the CDR3: TGCGCCAGCAGCCAAGTGTCAGATAGCACAGATACGCAGTATTTT.

V is TRBV7-3 and J is TRBJ2-3; a possible D gene is TRBD2 (6 bases). CDR1 and CDR2 from the germline V gene are SGHTA and FQGTGA. The V end lost 5 bases, the J end lost 4 bases, and 10 bases lay between the germline ends. There are 13 residues in the CDR3. In nucleotides, the CDR3 is TGTGCCAGCAGCCGACTAGTGCCAGATACGCAGTATTTT. Translating it yields CASSRLVPDTQYF.

This clonotype was picked up a small number of times. This chain joins TRBV5-1 and TRBJ2-3, with 7 bases identical to TRBD1. Germline V gene sequence: CDR1 SGHRS, CDR2 YFSETQ. The CDR3 length is 15 residues. With 9 bases clipped from V and 5 bases from J, the junction kept 15 bases outside the gene matches. The CDR3, as DNA: TGCGCCACCTATAGGGACAGCGGACGGGGAGATACGCAGTATTTT. It codes for CATYRDSGRGDTQYF.

This clonotype was seen a few times. The chain recombines TRBV7-2 with TRBJ2-7; 9 bases map to TRBD2. Trimming removed 4 bases from V and 6 bases from J; junction bases left unmatched: 4. Germline values: CDR1 SGHTA, CDR2 FQGNSA. This CDR3 spans 13 amino acids. The CDR3 here is CASSWGLAGEQYV. CDR3 coding DNA: TGTGCCAGCAGCTGGGGACTAGCAGGCGAGCAGTACGTC.